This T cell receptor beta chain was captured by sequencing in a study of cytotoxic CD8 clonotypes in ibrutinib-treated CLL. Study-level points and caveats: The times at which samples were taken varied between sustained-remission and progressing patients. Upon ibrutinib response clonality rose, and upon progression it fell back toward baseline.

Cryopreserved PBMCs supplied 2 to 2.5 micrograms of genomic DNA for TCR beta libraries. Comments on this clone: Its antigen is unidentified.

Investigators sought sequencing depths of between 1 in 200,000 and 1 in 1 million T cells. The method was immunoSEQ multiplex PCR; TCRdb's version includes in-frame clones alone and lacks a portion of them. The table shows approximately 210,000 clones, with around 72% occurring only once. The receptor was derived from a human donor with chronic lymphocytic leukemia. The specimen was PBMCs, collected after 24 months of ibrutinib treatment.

CDR3 residues: CASSQYPGDVEKLFF. The DNA of the CDR3 is TGCGCCAGCAGCCAATACCCAGGGGATGTAGAAAAACTGTTTTTT. The chain couples TRBV4-1 to TRBJ1-4, with D possibly TRBD1 on 6 matching bases. The CDR3 spans 15 residues. Trimming took off 2 bases at V and 8 bases at J, with 15 bases between the two ends. The V gene's germline CDR1 is MGHRA and CDR2 YSYEKL.